This T cell receptor (beta chain) was sequenced in a study of read filtering for tumor transcriptome and immune sequencing. About the study: Revised staging placed eight or nine patients in R-ISS I, about 17 in II, 7 in III. RNA-seq yielded only about 75 to 1,400 TCR reads, IR-seq about 4.05 to 11 million.

Molecular barcoded adaptors covering alpha/delta and beta/gamma chains were used on 400 ng RNA. TCRdb reprocessed the reads with MiXCR, giving one entry per CDR3 protein. The sample has about 24,000 distinct CDR3 sequences, about 20% seen once. V lost 6 bases to trimming and J lost 6 bases, with 17 bases between them. The CDR3 spans 15 residues. Germline loops: CDR1 LNHDA, CDR2 SQIVND (reference sequence). This clonotype was counted many times. Its target is unknown. Points from the study as a whole: Dropping single-read clonotypes raised IR-seq and RNA-seq shared-clonotype correlation.

The chain combines TRBV19 with TRBJ2-2; a weak D match, TRBD1 (6 bases). This receptor was identified in a donor at least 40 years old with multiple myeloma. The sequenced material came from a population of CD138-negative cells sorted from bone marrow. The CDR3 DNA sequence: TGTGCCAGTAGAGCCCGGGACACGAGGGCCGGGGAGCTGTTTTTT. It is translated as CASRARDTRAGELFF.